This note documents a single TCR beta chain sequence. As to time point: baseline, week 1 (first vaccination visit). Specified treatment: pre-vaccination baseline after standard-of-care therapy. This sample is part of a study of a mutant IDH1 vaccine in newly diagnosed glioma. Sequenced by immunoSEQ multiplex PCR; TCRdb stores in-frame clones only, minus some. The profile shows about 23,000 clones, 90% to 95% of them singletons. CDR1 is MNHEY and CDR2 is SVGAGI in the germline V gene. J gave up 3 bases and V 2 bases, and 2 bases lay outside the gene matches. The CDR3 totals 14 residues. V gene TRBV6-5 combines with J gene TRBJ2-7, with 9 positions matching TRBD1. The source was PBMCs, collected from a glioma patient treated with radiotherapy, temozolomide or both. The source is a man aged 25 to 45 with glioma. The CDR3 DNA reads as TGTGCCAGCAGTTACCCGGGACAGGGCTACGAGCAGTACTTC. Residues: CASSYPGQGYEQYF.